Below, one TCR beta chain is given with its context. Sequencing was performed with immunoSEQ multiplex PCR; in TCRdb, only in-frame clones are kept and a portion is missing. The sample yields 50,000 or so clones, around 92% seen once. The sample belongs to a study of T cell changes during pregnancy in multiple sclerosis. The CDR3 extends over 13 amino acids. Between the trimmed V and J ends, which lost 0 bases and 6 bases, there was a span of 7 bases. In germline, CDR1 is SGHDT, CDR2 YYEEEE. This clonotype was sampled from a female donor with multiple sclerosis, enrolled in a pregnancy study. J is TRBJ2-1 and V is TRBV5-6; D call uncertain. Sequenced material: CD4+ T cells from peripheral blood mononuclear cells, taken in the third trimester of pregnancy. The CDR3 sequence is CASSLVSPNEQFF. CDR3 sequence (DNA): TGTGCCAGCAGCTTGGTCAGTCCCAATGAGCAGTTCTTC.